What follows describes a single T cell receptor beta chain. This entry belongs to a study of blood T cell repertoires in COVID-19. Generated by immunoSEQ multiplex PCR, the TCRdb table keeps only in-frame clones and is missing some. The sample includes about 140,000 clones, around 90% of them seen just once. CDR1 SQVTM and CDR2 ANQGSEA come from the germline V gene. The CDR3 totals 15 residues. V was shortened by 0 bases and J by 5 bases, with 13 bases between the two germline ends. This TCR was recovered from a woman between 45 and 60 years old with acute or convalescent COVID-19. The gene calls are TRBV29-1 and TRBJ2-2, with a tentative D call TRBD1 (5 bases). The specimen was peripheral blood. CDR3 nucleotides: TGCAGCGTTGAAGATCTGCGCCAGGGAACCGGGGAGCTGTTTTTT. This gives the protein CSVEDLRQGTGELFF.